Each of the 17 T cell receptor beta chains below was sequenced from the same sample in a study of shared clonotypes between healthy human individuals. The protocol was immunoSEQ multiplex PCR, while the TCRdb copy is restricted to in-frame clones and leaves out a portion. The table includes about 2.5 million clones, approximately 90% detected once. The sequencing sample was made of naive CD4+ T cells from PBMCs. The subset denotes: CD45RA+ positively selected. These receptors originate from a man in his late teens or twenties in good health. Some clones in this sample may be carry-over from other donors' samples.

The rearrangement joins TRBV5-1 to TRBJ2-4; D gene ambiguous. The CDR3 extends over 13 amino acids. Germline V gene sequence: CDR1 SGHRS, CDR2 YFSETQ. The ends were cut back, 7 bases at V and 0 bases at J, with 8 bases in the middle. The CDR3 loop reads CASHDGAKNIQYF. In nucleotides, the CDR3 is TGCGCCAGCCACGACGGAGCCAAAAACATTCAGTACTTC.

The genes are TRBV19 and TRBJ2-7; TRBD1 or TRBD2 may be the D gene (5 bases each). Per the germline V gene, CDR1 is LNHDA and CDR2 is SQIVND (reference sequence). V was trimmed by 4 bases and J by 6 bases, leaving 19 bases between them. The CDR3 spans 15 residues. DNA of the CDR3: TGTGCCAGTAGTACACCAGGCTGGGGCGCGGGCGAGCAGTACTTC. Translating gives CASSTPGWGAGEQYF.

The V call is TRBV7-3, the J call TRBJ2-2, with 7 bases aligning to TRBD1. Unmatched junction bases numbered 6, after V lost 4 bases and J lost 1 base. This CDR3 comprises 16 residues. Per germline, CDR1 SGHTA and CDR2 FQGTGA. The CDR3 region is CASSSGQPRNTGELFF. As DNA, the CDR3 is TGTGCCAGCAGCTCGGGACAGCCCAGGAACACCGGGGAGCTGTTTTTT.

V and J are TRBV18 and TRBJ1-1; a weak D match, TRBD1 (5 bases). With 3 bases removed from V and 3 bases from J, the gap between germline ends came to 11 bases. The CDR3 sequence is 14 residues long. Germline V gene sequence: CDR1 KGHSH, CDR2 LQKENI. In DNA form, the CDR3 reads TGTGCCAGCTCACCTAATGCAGGGTACACTGAAGCTTTCTTT. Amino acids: CASSPNAGYTEAFF.

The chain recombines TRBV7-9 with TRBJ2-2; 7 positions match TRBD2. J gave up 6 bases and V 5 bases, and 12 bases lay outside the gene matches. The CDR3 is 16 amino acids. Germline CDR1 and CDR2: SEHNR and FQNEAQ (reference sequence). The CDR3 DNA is TGTGCCAGCAGCACCGCCTGGCGGGAGACGGCCGGGGAGCTGTTTTTT. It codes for CASSTAWRETAGELFF.

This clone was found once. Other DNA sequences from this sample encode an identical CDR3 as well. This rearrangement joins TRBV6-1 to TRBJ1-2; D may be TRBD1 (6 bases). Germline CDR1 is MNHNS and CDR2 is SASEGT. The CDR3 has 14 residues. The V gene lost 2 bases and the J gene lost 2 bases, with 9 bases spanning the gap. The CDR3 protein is CASSESGANYGYTF. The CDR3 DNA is TGTGCCAGCAGTGAATCAGGGGCCAACTATGGCTACACCTTC.

This chain's CDR3 is CAISESGRSNTDTQYF. The CDR3 DNA is TGTGCCATCAGTGAGTCTGGTCGTTCTAACACAGATACGCAGTATTTT. The chain combines TRBV10-3 with TRBJ2-3; D gene uncertain. This CDR3 spans 16 amino acids. Trimming removed 0 bases from V and 2 bases from J, with 12 bases in between. Germline values: CDR1 ENHRY, CDR2 SYGVKD.

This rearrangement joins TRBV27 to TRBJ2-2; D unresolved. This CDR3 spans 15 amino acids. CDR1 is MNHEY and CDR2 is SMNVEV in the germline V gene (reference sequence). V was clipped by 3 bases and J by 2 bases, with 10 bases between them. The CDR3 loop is CASSFSYYNTGELFF. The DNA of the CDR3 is TGTGCCAGCAGTTTTAGCTATTACAACACCGGGGAGCTGTTTTTT.

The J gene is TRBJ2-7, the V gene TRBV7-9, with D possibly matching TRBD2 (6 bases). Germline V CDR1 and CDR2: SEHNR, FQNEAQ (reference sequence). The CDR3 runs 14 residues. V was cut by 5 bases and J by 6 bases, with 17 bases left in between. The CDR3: CASSPSGGEIEQYF. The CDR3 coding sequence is TGTGCCAGCAGCCCATCCGGCGGGGAGATCGAGCAGTACTTC.

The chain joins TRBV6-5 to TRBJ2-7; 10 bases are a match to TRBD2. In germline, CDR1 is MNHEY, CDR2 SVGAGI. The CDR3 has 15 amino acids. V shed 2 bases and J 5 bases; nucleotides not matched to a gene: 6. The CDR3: CASSYRGLAGDEQYF. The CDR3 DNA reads TGTGCCAGCAGTTACCGCGGGCTAGCGGGAGACGAGCAGTACTTC.

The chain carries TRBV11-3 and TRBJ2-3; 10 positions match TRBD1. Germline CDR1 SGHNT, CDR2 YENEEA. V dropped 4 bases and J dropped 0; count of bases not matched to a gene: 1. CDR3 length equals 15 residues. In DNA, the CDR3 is TGTGCCAGCAGCTGGGGACAGGGGAGCACAGATACGCAGTATTTT. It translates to CASSWGQGSTDTQYF.

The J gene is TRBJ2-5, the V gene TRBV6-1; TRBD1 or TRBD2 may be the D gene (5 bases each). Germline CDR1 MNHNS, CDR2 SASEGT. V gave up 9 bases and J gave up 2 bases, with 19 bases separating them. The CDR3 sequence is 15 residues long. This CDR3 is CASAAGTSGQETQYF. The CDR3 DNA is TGTGCCAGTGCCGCCGGGACCTCGGGGCAAGAGACCCAGTACTTC.

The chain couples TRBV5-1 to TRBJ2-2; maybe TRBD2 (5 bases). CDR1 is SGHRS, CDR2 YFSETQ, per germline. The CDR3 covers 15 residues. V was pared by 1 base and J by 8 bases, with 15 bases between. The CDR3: CASSLPLDAVGELFF. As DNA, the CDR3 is TGCGCCAGCAGCTTGCCACTAGACGCGGTGGGGGAGCTGTTTTTT.

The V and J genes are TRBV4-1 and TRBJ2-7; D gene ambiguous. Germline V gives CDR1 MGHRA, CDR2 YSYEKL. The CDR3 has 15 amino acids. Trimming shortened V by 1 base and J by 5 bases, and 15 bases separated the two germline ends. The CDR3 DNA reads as TGCGCCAGCAGCCAAGTTCTAGGGTTCGCGGACGAGCAGTACTTC. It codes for CASSQVLGFADEQYF.

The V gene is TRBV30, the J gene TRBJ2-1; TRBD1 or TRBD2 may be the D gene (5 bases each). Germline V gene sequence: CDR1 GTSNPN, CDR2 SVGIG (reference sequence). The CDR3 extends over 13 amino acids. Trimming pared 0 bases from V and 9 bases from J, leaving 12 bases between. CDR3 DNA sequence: TGTGCCTGGAGTGTACAGGTAGCGTCTGAGCAGTTCTTC. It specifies CAWSVQVASEQFF. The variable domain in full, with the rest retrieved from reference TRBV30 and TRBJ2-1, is SQTIHQWPATLVQPVGSPLSLECTVEGTSNPNLYWYRQAAGRGLQLLFYSVGIGQISSEVPQNLSASRPQDRQFILSSKKLLLSDSGFYLCAWSVQVASEQFFGPGTRLTVL.

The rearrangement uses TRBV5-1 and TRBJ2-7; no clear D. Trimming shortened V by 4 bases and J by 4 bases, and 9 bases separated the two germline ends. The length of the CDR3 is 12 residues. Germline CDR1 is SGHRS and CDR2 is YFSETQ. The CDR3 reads CASSNDGYEQYF. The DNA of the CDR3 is TGCGCCAGCAGCAACGACGGTTACGAGCAGTACTTC.

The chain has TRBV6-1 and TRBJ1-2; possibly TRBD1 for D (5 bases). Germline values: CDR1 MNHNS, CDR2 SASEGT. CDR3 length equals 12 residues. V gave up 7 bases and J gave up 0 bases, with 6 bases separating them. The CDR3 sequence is CASTGANYGYTF. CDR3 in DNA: TGTGCCAGCACGGGGGCTAACTATGGCTACACCTTC.